These 28 T cell receptor beta chains came from one sample sequenced in a study of Tregs in tolerant kidney transplant recipients. Here immunoSEQ multiplex PCR was the method, and the copy in TCRdb shows in-frame clones only, minus some. The table shows fewer than 60,000 clones, with over 80% occurring only once. Recipients received nonmyeloablative bone marrow transplants from related graft donors, with transient mixed chimerism. The sample here was CD8+ T cells from blood (PBMCs), taken 24 months after the transplant. These receptors were collected from a human patient who received a combined kidney and bone marrow transplant. Some T cells may be the graft donor's.

This chain connects TRBV30 to TRBJ2-2; a possible D gene is TRBD2 (5 bases). Trimming removed 5 bases from V and 5 bases from J, with 6 bases in between. This CDR3 spans 11 amino acids. Germline CDR1 and CDR2: GTSNPN and SVGIG (reference sequence). CDR3 sequence: CAWRGTGELFF. The CDR3 nucleotides read TGTGCCTGGCGAGGGACCGGGGAGCTGTTTTTT.

This clone came up once. V and J are TRBV19 and TRBJ2-2; 12 positions agree with TRBD2. The J segment lost 3 bases and the V segment lost 8 bases, leaving 7 bases of the junction unmatched. CDR3 size: 16 residues. CDR1 and CDR2 from the germline V gene are LNHDA and SQIVND (reference sequence). The CDR3 DNA follows: TGTGCCAGTTGGGCTAGCGGGAGGGAATACACCGGGGAGCTGTTTTTT. Its translation is CASWASGREYTGELFF. The full variable domain, its missing parts supplied by reference TRBV19 and TRBJ2-2, is DGGITQSPKYLFRKEGQNVTLSCEQNLNHDAMYWYRQDPGQGLRLIYYSQIVNDFQKGDIAEGYSVSREKKESFPLTVTSAQKNPTAFYLCASWASGREYTGELFFGEGSRLTVL.

The chain uses TRBV9 and TRBJ2-2, with 9 bases lining up with TRBD2. The CDR3 spans 15 residues. V lost 3 bases to trimming and J lost 7 bases; unmatched junction nucleotides: 7. Germline V lookup: CDR1 SGDLS, CDR2 YYNGEE. The CDR3 nucleotides read TGTGCCAGCAGCGCAACCGGGACTAGCATCGGGGAGCTGTTTTTT. Translation gives CASSATGTSIGELFF.

The chain uses TRBV11-3 and TRBJ2-7, with 9 bases aligning to TRBD2. The length of the CDR3 is 15 residues. The V and J ends lost 5 bases and 3 bases, in that order; junction bases with no gene match: 8. Germline CDR1 reads SGHNT; CDR2 reads YENEEA. CDR3 DNA: TGTGCCAGCAGCCCGTGGACTAGCGAGAACTACGAGCAGTACTTC. Protein product: CASSPWTSENYEQYF.

In its sample, this clone was seen once. The chain combines TRBV28 with TRBJ1-2; D ambiguous. Per germline, CDR1 MDHEN and CDR2 SYDVKM. V dropped 2 bases and J dropped 3 bases, with 4 bases sitting between them. The CDR3 extends over 12 amino acids. DNA of the CDR3: TGTGCCAGCAGTTTACAGTACTATGGCTACACCTTC. This gives the protein CASSLQYYGYTF.

The chain joins TRBV28 to TRBJ1-5, with D possibly matching TRBD1 (6 bases). Germline assignment: CDR1 MDHEN and CDR2 SYDVKM. This CDR3 is built from 16 residues. V was clipped by 4 bases and J by 1 base, with 14 bases between them. As DNA, the CDR3 is TGTGCCAGCAGTTCCTGGAAACAGGGCAGCAATCAGCCCCAGCATTTT. This sequence encodes CASSSWKQGSNQPQHF.

The rearrangement links TRBV19 to TRBJ2-5; D might be TRBD2 (6 bases). The DNA end is more similar to TRBJ2-7, so the J call may be wrong. Per germline, CDR1 LNHDA and CDR2 SQIVND (reference sequence). The CDR3 has 14 residues. This chain's CDR3 is CASSISIAEGEQYF. The DNA for the CDR3 is TGTGCCAGTAGTATATCAATAGCGGAAGGCGAGCAGTACTTC.

The chain joins TRBV4-2 to TRBJ2-5; 7 bases line up with TRBD1. V trimming: 2 bases; J trimming: 1 base; junction bases outside the gene matches: 4. The CDR3 is 15 amino acids. The germline V gene has CDR1 LGHNA and CDR2 YNFKEQ. CDR3 in amino acids: CASSQLDRIQETQYF. The CDR3 bases are TGTGCCAGCAGCCAATTGGACAGGATCCAAGAGACCCAGTACTTC.

The gene calls are TRBV5-4 and TRBJ2-7; D may be TRBD2 (5 bases). Trimming shortened V by 0 bases and J by 0 bases, and 10 bases separated the two germline ends. CDR3 length equals 15 residues. Germline values: CDR1 SGHNT, CDR2 YYREEE (reference sequence). This CDR3 is CASSLGWGDSYEQYF. CDR3 bases: TGTGCCAGCAGCTTGGGGTGGGGAGACTCCTACGAGCAGTACTTC. The full variable domain, with the rest looked up from reference TRBV5-4 and TRBJ2-7, is ETGVTQSPTHLIKTRGQQVTLRCSSQSGHNTVSWYQQALGQGPQFIFQYYREEENGRGNFPPRFSGLQFPNYSSELNVNALELDDSALYLCASSLGWGDSYEQYFGPGTRLTVT.

The chain recombines TRBV7-2 with TRBJ2-7; D may be TRBD2 (6 bases). CDR3 length: 13 residues. The germline V gene has CDR1 SGHTA and CDR2 FQGNSA. The ends were cut back, 2 bases at V and 7 bases at J, with 12 bases in the middle. CDR3 residues: CASSLLAWEEQYF. As DNA, the CDR3 is TGTGCCAGCAGCTTACTAGCGTGGGAAGAGCAGTACTTC.

This chain joins TRBV4-1 and TRBJ2-1, with D possibly TRBD2 on 6 matching bases. CDR3 length: 15 amino acids. CDR1 MGHRA and CDR2 YSYEKL come from the germline V gene. V lost 1 base, J lost 5 bases, and 12 bases lay in between. This chain's CDR3 is CASSQVHRLDNEQFF. The CDR3 nucleotides read TGCGCCAGCAGCCAAGTCCACAGACTAGACAATGAGCAGTTCTTC.

The rearrangement joins TRBV7-6 to TRBJ2-7; 12 nucleotides agree with TRBD2. CDR3 size: 15 residues. V lost 2 bases, J lost 4 bases, and 3 bases stayed unmatched. In germline, CDR1 is SGHVS, CDR2 FNYEAQ. CDR3 coding DNA: TGTGCCAGCAGCTTAACGACTAGCGGGAGTTACGAGCAGTACTTC. As protein: CASSLTTSGSYEQYF. Supplemented by reference TRBV7-6 and TRBJ2-7, the full variable domain reads GAGVSQSPRYKVTKRGQDVALRCDPISGHVSLYWYRQALGQGPEFLTYFNYEAQQDKSGLPNDRFSAERPEGSISTLTIQRTEQRDSAMYRCASSLTTSGSYEQYFGPGTRLTVT.

The rearrangement links TRBV9 to TRBJ2-3; 9 nucleotides match TRBD2. V dropped 4 bases and J dropped 0; count of bases not matched to a gene: 3. The germline CDR1 and CDR2 sequences are SGDLS and YYNGEE. CDR3 length: 15 residues. The CDR3 DNA follows: TGTGCCAGCAGCCTCACTAGCGGGAGCACAGATACGCAGTATTTT. Residues: CASSLTSGSTDTQYF.

This clone was picked up a small number of times. CDR3: CASSLRGEFYNEQFF. CDR3 nucleotides: TGTGCCAGCAGCTTGCGGGGGGAATTTTACAATGAGCAGTTCTTC. V and J are TRBV5-5 and TRBJ2-1; 7 positions match TRBD2. The CDR3 runs to 15 residues. Germline lookup yields CDR1 SGHKS and CDR2 YYEKEE (reference sequence). Trimming removed 1 base from V and 4 bases from J; junction bases left unmatched: 5.

This sequence joins TRBV7-9 and TRBJ2-7; 7 bases fit TRBD1. The length of the CDR3 is 16 residues. The germline V gene encodes CDR1 SEHNR and CDR2 FQNEAQ (reference sequence). Losses at the gene ends were 5 bases for V and 0 bases for J; bases not matched to a gene: 10. The CDR3 loop is CASSPPVGQLSYEQYF. The CDR3 DNA sequence: TGTGCCAGCAGCCCACCTGTGGGACAGCTCTCCTACGAGCAGTACTTC.

This chain connects TRBV19 to TRBJ2-1; weak D call: TRBD1 (7 bases). Germline CDR1 and CDR2: LNHDA and SQIVND (reference sequence). The CDR3 loop spans 16 amino acids. V dropped 3 bases and J dropped 5 bases, with 17 bases sitting between them. The CDR3 spells CASSILTRGAHNEQFF. CDR3 nucleotide sequence: TGTGCCAGTAGTATTTTAACCAGGGGGGCGCACAATGAGCAGTTCTTC.

The chain recombines TRBV9 with TRBJ2-2, with 9 bases matching TRBD2. Germline CDR1 is SGDLS and CDR2 is YYNGEE. J was trimmed by 5 bases and V by 5 bases; bases with no gene match: 7. This CDR3 contains 15 residues. The CDR3 region is CASRGPAGGTGELFF. For the CDR3, the DNA is TGTGCCAGCAGGGGCCCGGCGGGAGGGACCGGGGAGCTGTTTTTT.

This clone turned up a few times. The V call is TRBV4-1, the J call TRBJ1-1; no clear D gene. Germline CDR1 MGHRA, CDR2 YSYEKL. CDR3 size: 13 residues. V was cut by 4 bases and J by 4 bases, with 10 bases left in between. In nucleotides, the CDR3 is TGCGCCAGCAGCCGCCACGGTAGCACTGAAGCTTTCTTT. Residues: CASSRHGSTEAFF.

The rearrangement uses TRBV19 and TRBJ2-7; 9 bases are shared with TRBD2. The CDR3 is made up of 14 amino acids. Germline trimming cut 3 bases from V and 3 bases from J; bases unmatched to any gene: 3. Germline values: CDR1 LNHDA, CDR2 SQIVND (reference sequence). CDR3 protein: CASSILAGDYEQYF. In DNA, the CDR3 is TGTGCCAGTAGTATCTTAGCGGGAGACTACGAGCAGTACTTC.

V gene TRBV4-3 combines with J gene TRBJ2-5; the match to TRBD1 covers 7 bases. The ends lost 2 bases at V and 0 bases at J; junction bases unmatched: 3. CDR3 length equals 15 residues. The germline V gene has CDR1 LGHNA and CDR2 YSLEER. CDR3 in DNA: TGCGCCAGCAGCCAATGGGGACAGTACCAAGAGACCCAGTACTTC. This encodes CASSQWGQYQETQYF.

The chain couples TRBV19 to TRBJ2-1; a possible D gene is TRBD2 (5 bases). There are 13 residues in the CDR3. The germline V gene has CDR1 LNHDA and CDR2 SQIVND (reference sequence). Trimming removed 3 bases at V and 4 bases at J, with 7 bases between. The CDR3 nucleotides are TGTGCCAGTAGTATCGCGGGTTACAATGAGCAGTTCTTC. Translation: CASSIAGYNEQFF.

The V and J genes are TRBV5-6 and TRBJ2-7; D remains ambiguous. The germline CDR1 and CDR2 sequences are SGHDT and YYEEEE. There are 14 residues in the CDR3. Trimming took 0 bases from V and 2 from J, leaving 9 bases between them. The CDR3 DNA follows: TGTGCCAGCAGCTTGGACGGTATCGCCTACGAGCAGTACTTC. Its protein product is CASSLDGIAYEQYF.

The chain links TRBV7-2 to TRBJ2-1; 14 bases are shared with TRBD2. Looked up from germline, CDR1 is SGHTA and CDR2 is FQGNSA. Unmatched junction bases numbered 4, after V lost 6 bases and J lost 6 bases. CDR3 size: 15 residues. CDR3 coding DNA: TGTGCCAGCAGTCGGACTAGCGGGAGGTTCAATGAGCAGTTCTTC. It is translated as CASSRTSGRFNEQFF. Combining the CDR3 with reference TRBV7-2 and TRBJ2-1 gives the whole variable domain GAGVSQSPSNKVTEKGKDVELRCDPISGHTALYWYRQSLGQGLEFLIYFQGNSAPDKSGLPSDRFSAERTGGSVSTLTIQRTQQEDSAVYLCASSRTSGRFNEQFFGPGTRLTVL.

Only one count was recorded for this clone. This chain joins TRBV18 and TRBJ2-1, with 7 positions matching TRBD1. V dropped 6 bases and J dropped 0; count of bases not matched to a gene: 8. Germline loops: CDR1 KGHSH, CDR2 LQKENI. The CDR3 is 16 amino acids. The CDR3 DNA sequence: TGTGCCAGCTCGTCGGGACAGTCGAGCTCCTACAATGAGCAGTTCTTC. Protein sequence: CASSSGQSSSYNEQFF.

For this clone: This sample also contains other DNA sequences that code for the same CDR3. CDR3 sequence: CASSVGSDGSPLHF. Written as DNA, the CDR3 is TGTGCCAGCAGCGTAGGGAGTGATGGTTCACCCCTCCACTTT. The chain carries TRBV9 and TRBJ1-6; D unclear. V lost 0 bases and J 9 bases, leaving 10 bases between the germline ends. CDR3 size: 14 residues. Germline V gene lookup returns CDR1 SGDLS and CDR2 YYNGEE.

The chain has TRBV4-1 and TRBJ2-7; D is unresolved. The CDR3 is made up of 14 amino acids. Germline-derived CDR1 and CDR2 are MGHRA and YSYEKL. The V end was cut by 3 bases, the J end by 1 base, with 10 bases between. The CDR3 protein is CASSHTGGSYEQYF. The CDR3 coding sequence is TGCGCCAGCAGCCACACGGGTGGTTCCTACGAGCAGTACTTC.

The chain combines TRBV5-6 with TRBJ1-5, with D unresolved. The CDR3 is made up of 12 amino acids. V lost 1 base, J lost 9 bases, and 8 bases lay in between. Germline CDR1 is SGHDT and CDR2 is YYEEEE. The DNA of the CDR3 is TGTGCCAGCAGCTTGCAACAGTCGCCCCAGCATTTT. Translated, it gives CASSLQQSPQHF. Full variable domain (remainder filled in from reference TRBV5-6 and TRBJ1-5): DAGVTQSPTHLIKTRGQQVTLRCSPKSGHDTVSWYQQALGQGPQFIFQYYEEEERQRGNFPDRFSGHQFPNYSSELNVNALLLGDSALYLCASSLQQSPQHFGDGTRLSIL.

This chain joins TRBV27 and TRBJ2-5; D possibly corresponds to TRBD1 (7 bases). Germline V gene data show CDR1 as MNHEY and CDR2 as SMNVEV (reference sequence). V lost 1 base to trimming and J lost 5 bases, with 20 bases between them. This CDR3 region has 17 residues. The CDR3 is CASSLLGLQGQIETQYF. CDR3 DNA sequence: TGTGCCAGCAGTTTATTAGGACTACAGGGGCAGATCGAGACCCAGTACTTC.